This is a list of T cell receptor beta chains from one sample in a study of T cells after posttransplantation cyclophosphamide. Profiling relied on immunoSEQ multiplex PCR, and the TCRdb table lists in-frame clones only, not all of them. The sample has more than 4,000 clones, approximately 80% seen once; the top ten hold less than 45%. Here the sequenced sample was PBMCs, taken about 4 weeks after a stem cell transplant with posttransplant cyclophosphamide. Every receptor here comes from a male patient in his forties or fifties who received an allogeneic stem cell transplant from an unrelated donor, was CMV-positive, and had acute GVHD only. The T cells may partly be graft donor cells. Each CDR3 is given without its conserved first and last residue.

v_gene	j_gene	CDR3aa
TRBV7-2	TRBJ1-3	ASSLSYAPGNTIY
TRBV4-2	TRBJ1-6	ASSPLTGSDSPLH
TRBV9	TRBJ1-1	ASSATGGEVNTEAF
TRBV18	TRBJ1-6	ASSRSGDNSPLH
TRBV6-5	TRBJ2-2	ASSYQTGQAAGELF
TRBV19	TRBJ2-2	ASSNRLAGINTGELF
TRBV11-2	TRBJ1-1	ASSAQQQGRELKAF
TRBV7-3	TRBJ2-6	ASSLGAAGANVLT
TRBV5-6	TRBJ2-3	ASSPSTDTQY
TRBV28	TRBJ2-1	ASSDPGQGEHQF
TRBV4-2	TRBJ2-2	ASAYRGTGELF
TRBV6-5	TRBJ2-5	ASSYGTSGWETQY
TRBV19	TRBJ2-5	ASSTWPGQGDIGETQY
TRBV5-1	TRBJ2-7	ASSRAGESYEQY
TRBV28	TRBJ2-7	ASSQGRASSYEQY
TRBV9	TRBJ2-1	ASSTTGGGFSNEQF
TRBV30	TRBJ1-2	AWSVGGIYGYT
TRBV6-5	TRBJ2-3	ASSYSGSDTDTQY
TRBV4-3	TRBJ1-1	ASSQDTGSGAEAF
TRBV28	TRBJ1-1	ASRPQGAHPEAF
TRBV4-2	TRBJ2-2	ASSQLFGTRNTGELF
TRBV30	TRBJ1-4	AWSAGGVNEKLF
TRBV15	TRBJ1-5	ATSRDPYSNQPQH
TRBV2	TRBJ1-3	ASSEERGVDTIY
TRBV11-2	TRBJ2-3	ASSLWGENTDTQY
TRBV7-8	TRBJ2-2	ASSFPGRTRERDGTGELF
TRBV5-6	TRBJ1-1	ASSLGEAEAF
TRBV29-1	TRBJ1-2	SVENRENYGYT
TRBV11-2	TRBJ2-7	ASSWASGSSYEQY
TRBV7-8	TRBJ2-7	ASSLSGRGYEQY
TRBV19	TRBJ1-5	ASSMWRMYSNQPQH
TRBV7-6	TRBJ2-5	ASSRDGLAGNARY
TRBV28	.	ASSPPGRSYEQY
TRBV7-2	TRBJ1-2	ASSMDRGNYGYT
TRBV28	TRBJ1-5	ASSPQVGHRSNQPQH
TRBV5-4	TRBJ2-3	ASSSRGQSTDTQY
TRBV7-2	TRBJ1-4	ASSIGPPEGEKLF
TRBV18	TRBJ1-1	ASSPRDNAEAF
TRBV11-1	TRBJ2-2	ASSFSPSAGGVGELF
TRBV5-4	TRBJ1-6	ASSLAGDGSPLH
TRBV4-1	TRBJ1-5	ASSQDSGDNQPQH
TRBV5-6	TRBJ2-7	ASSPGLGSYEQY
TRBV6-5	TRBJ2-1	ATRLAGDNEQF
TRBV11-3	TRBJ2-1	ASSSGQYYNEQF
TRBV7-9	TRBJ2-7	ASSLSDRGAEQY